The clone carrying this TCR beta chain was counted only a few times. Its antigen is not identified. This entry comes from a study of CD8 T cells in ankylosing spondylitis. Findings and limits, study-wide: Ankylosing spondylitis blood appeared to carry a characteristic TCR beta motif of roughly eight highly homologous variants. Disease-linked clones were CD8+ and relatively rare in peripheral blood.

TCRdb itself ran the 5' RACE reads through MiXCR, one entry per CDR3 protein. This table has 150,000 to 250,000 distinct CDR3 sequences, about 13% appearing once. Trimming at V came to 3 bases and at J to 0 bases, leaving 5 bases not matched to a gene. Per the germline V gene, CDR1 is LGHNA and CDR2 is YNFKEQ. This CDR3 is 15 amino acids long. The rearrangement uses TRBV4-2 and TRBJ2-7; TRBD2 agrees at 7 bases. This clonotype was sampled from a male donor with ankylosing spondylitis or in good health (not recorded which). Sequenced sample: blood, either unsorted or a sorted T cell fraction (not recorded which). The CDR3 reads CASSQASGGSYEQYF. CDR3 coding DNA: TGTGCCAGCAGCCAGGCTAGCGGTGGCTCCTACGAGCAGTACTTC.